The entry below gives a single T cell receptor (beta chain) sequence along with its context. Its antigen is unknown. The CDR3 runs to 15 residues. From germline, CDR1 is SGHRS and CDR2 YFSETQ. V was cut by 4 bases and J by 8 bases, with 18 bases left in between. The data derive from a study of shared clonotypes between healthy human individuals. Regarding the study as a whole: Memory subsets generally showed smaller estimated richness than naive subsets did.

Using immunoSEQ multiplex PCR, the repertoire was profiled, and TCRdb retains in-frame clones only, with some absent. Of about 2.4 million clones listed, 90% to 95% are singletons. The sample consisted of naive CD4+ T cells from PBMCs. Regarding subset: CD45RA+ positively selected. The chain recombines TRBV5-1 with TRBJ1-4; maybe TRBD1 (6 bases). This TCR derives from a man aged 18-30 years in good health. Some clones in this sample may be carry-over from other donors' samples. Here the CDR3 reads CASSPQTGSGEKLFF. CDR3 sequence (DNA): TGCGCCAGCAGCCCCCAAACAGGGAGTGGGGAAAAACTGTTTTTT. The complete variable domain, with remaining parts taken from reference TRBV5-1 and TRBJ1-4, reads KAGVTQTPRYLIKTRGQQVTLSCSPISGHRSVSWYQQTPGQGLQFLFEYFSETQRNKGNFPGRFSGRQFSNSRSEMNVSTLELGDSALYLCASSPQTGSGEKLFFGSGTQLSVL.